Presented here are 26 T cell receptor beta chains from one specimen sequenced in a study of T cells in Graves' hyperthyroidism and ophthalmopathy. From RNA transcripts, TCR beta CDR3 regions were amplified. HTBI primers were used for first-round RT-PCR of the TCR CDR3. TCRdb itself ran the multiplex PCR reads through MiXCR, one entry per CDR3 protein. The data hold around 180,000 distinct CDR3 sequences, with about a sixth observed a single time. The material sequenced was blood. All receptors derive from a woman between 50 and 59 years old with Graves' hyperthyroidism.

This clonotype was seen ten or more times. The CDR3 DNA is TGTGCCAGCAGCCCGCGGGGGCAGGGAGGCTATGGCTACACCTTC. Amino acid sequence: CASSPRGQGGYGYTF. The chain is built from TRBV27 and TRBJ1-2, with a weak D call TRBD1 (6 bases). Germline V gives CDR1 MNHEY, CDR2 SMNVEV (reference sequence). The germline V and J ends were trimmed by 6 bases and 4 bases, with 18 bases remaining between them. The CDR3 loop spans 15 amino acids.

In its sample, this clonotype was seen many times. The V and J genes are TRBV20-1 and TRBJ2-7, with TRBD2 identical over 13 bases. CDR1 and CDR2 from the germline V gene are DFQATT and SNEGSKA (reference sequence). The J segment lost 3 bases and the V segment lost 4 bases, leaving 3 bases of the junction unmatched. The CDR3 consists of 14 residues. The CDR3 DNA follows: TGCAGTGCTACCCGGACTAGCGGGGGCTACGAGCAGTACTTC. Protein sequence: CSATRTSGGYEQYF.

The table lists this clonotype with many counts. The chain couples TRBV18 to TRBJ1-3, with a weak D call TRBD1 (5 bases). Germline-derived CDR1 and CDR2 are KGHSH and LQKENI. The V gene lost 3 bases and the J gene lost 2 bases, with 11 bases spanning the gap. There are 15 residues in the CDR3. The CDR3 sequence is CASSPRQFTGNTIYF. The DNA of the CDR3 is TGTGCCAGCTCACCCCGACAGTTTACTGGAAACACCATATATTTT.

The chain uses TRBV7-2 and TRBJ2-3, with D unclear. Germline values: CDR1 SGHTA, CDR2 FQGNSA. V was trimmed by 2 bases and J by 4 bases, leaving 4 bases between them. This CDR3 is 12 amino acids long. Here the CDR3 reads CASSLMADTQYF. The CDR3 DNA reads TGTGCCAGCAGCTTAATGGCAGATACGCAGTATTTT.

This clonotype was seen many times. The rearrangement uses TRBV3-1 and TRBJ1-4, with D unresolved. Deletions cut 0 bases from V and 11 bases from J, with 10 bases between. Germline V gene lookup returns CDR1 LGHDT and CDR2 YNNKEL (reference sequence). The CDR3 has 13 amino acids. CDR3: CASSQDSLMKLFF. CDR3 sequence (DNA): TGTGCCAGCAGCCAAGATTCCCTGATGAAACTGTTTTTT.

The table lists this clonotype with many counts. The chain uses TRBV18 and TRBJ1-1, with no clear D. Trimming took off 2 bases at V and 1 base at J, with 8 bases between the two ends. The CDR3 length is 14 residues. Germline V gene data show CDR1 as KGHSH and CDR2 as LQKENI. The CDR3 is CASSPTRGNTEAFF. The CDR3 region has the DNA TGTGCCAGCTCACCAACTCGAGGGAACACTGAAGCTTTCTTT.

This clonotype was seen ten or more times. The chain employs TRBV2 and TRBJ2-1; 7 positions match TRBD1. Germline CDR1 is SNHLY and CDR2 is FYNNEI. The CDR3 totals 15 residues. Losses at the gene ends were 5 bases for V and 6 bases for J; bases not matched to a gene: 10. CDR3 sequence: CASSRETGLGNEQFF. The CDR3 DNA sequence: TGTGCCAGCAGTCGAGAGACAGGGCTAGGCAATGAGCAGTTCTTC.

At least ten counts were recorded for this clonotype. The rearrangement links TRBV2 to TRBJ1-2; no firm D call. The CDR3 runs to 13 residues. From germline, CDR1 is SNHLY and CDR2 FYNNEI. V was pared by 3 bases and J by 7 bases, with 12 bases between. The CDR3 is CASSDVGLGGYTF. CDR3 coding DNA: TGTGCCAGCAGTGATGTGGGCCTGGGTGGCTACACCTTC.

This clonotype was found many times. V usage is TRBV6-1 and J usage is TRBJ1-5; tentative D call: TRBD1 (5 bases). CDR1 is MNHNS, CDR2 SASEGT, per germline. The V gene lost 11 bases and the J gene lost 0 bases, with 23 bases spanning the gap. The CDR3 loop spans 17 amino acids. The CDR3 nucleotides are TGTGCCCGGCTCCGGGACGGAGACACTCCTAGCAATCAGCCCCAGCATTTT. It translates to CARLRDGDTPSNQPQHF.

This clonotype was detected many times. The rearrangement links TRBV12-3 or TRBV12-4 to TRBJ2-1; D possibly matches TRBD1 or TRBD2 (6 bases each). V was trimmed by 7 bases and J by 12 bases, leaving 22 bases between them. The CDR3 is 14 amino acids. This chain's CDR3 is CASTRDTASKGQFF. CDR3 in DNA: TGTGCCAGCACGCGGGACACAGCATCGAAGGGGCAGTTCTTC.

At least ten counts were recorded for this clonotype. The chain employs TRBV11-3 and TRBJ1-1, with D hard to call. Germline CDR1 is SGHNT and CDR2 is YENEEA. The germline V and J ends were trimmed by 5 bases and 0 bases, with 13 bases remaining between them. The CDR3 covers 15 residues. The CDR3 region is CASSPRSGMNTEAFF. CDR3 bases: TGTGCCAGCAGCCCTCGTTCGGGCATGAACACTGAAGCTTTCTTT.

This clonotype was seen at least ten times. J is TRBJ2-5 and V is TRBV7-2, with 14 nucleotides matching TRBD2. The trim removed 4 bases at V and 5 bases at J, leaving 6 bases unmatched. CDR1 and CDR2 (germline): SGHTA, FQGNSA. This CDR3 region has 16 residues. The CDR3 region has the DNA TGTGCCAGCAGCTCCGGACTAGCGGGGGGATGGGAGACCCAGTACTTC. Encoded protein: CASSSGLAGGWETQYF. The variable domain in full, completed from reference TRBV7-2 and TRBJ2-5, reads GAGVSQSPSNKVTEKGKDVELRCDPISGHTALYWYRQSLGQGLEFLIYFQGNSAPDKSGLPSDRFSAERTGGSVSTLTIQRTQQEDSAVYLCASSSGLAGGWETQYFGPGTRLLVL.

This clonotype has a count of ten or more. V is TRBV7-9 and J is TRBJ1-1; D is unresolved. Trimming removed 1 base at V and 3 bases at J, with 9 bases between. This CDR3 is built from 14 residues. CDR1 and CDR2 (germline): SEHNR, FQNEAQ (reference sequence). The CDR3 DNA follows: TGTGCCAGCAGCTTAGGGCAGGTCGACACTGAAGCTTTCTTT. It specifies CASSLGQVDTEAFF.

This clonotype was detected ten times or more. The chain couples TRBV5-1 to TRBJ1-1; D remains unclear. V was cut by 4 bases and J by 5 bases, with 9 bases left in between. Germline CDR1 reads SGHRS; CDR2 reads YFSETQ. This CDR3 region has 12 residues. In nucleotides, the CDR3 is TGCGCCAGCAGCCCCCTGGGTACTGAAGCTTTCTTT. This codes for CASSPLGTEAFF.

This clonotype was observed a handful of times. The V and J genes are TRBV4-3 and TRBJ1-1, with D hard to call. CDR1 and CDR2 from the germline V gene are LGHNA and YSLEER. With 1 base removed from V and 1 base from J, the gap between germline ends came to 7 bases. CDR3 length: 14 residues. CDR3 loop: CASSQVAANTEAFF. The CDR3 nucleotides read TGCGCCAGCAGCCAAGTTGCTGCGAACACTGAAGCTTTCTTT.

The chain combines TRBV6-1 with TRBJ1-2; D unclear. V lost 6 bases and J 2 bases, leaving 13 bases between the germline ends. There are 14 residues in the CDR3. Germline V gene lookup returns CDR1 MNHNS and CDR2 SASEGT. The CDR3 region has the DNA TGTGCCAGCAGGCCCCGGGGTGTGAACTATGGCTACACCTTC. The encoded protein is CASRPRGVNYGYTF.

In its sample, this clonotype was seen many times. The J gene is TRBJ2-7, the V gene TRBV6-1; D is perhaps TRBD1 or TRBD2 (5 bases each). V lost 6 bases to trimming and J lost 5 bases, with 26 bases between them. CDR3 length equals 17 residues. Germline CDR1 and CDR2: MNHNS and SASEGT. Written as DNA, the CDR3 is TGTGCCAGCAGAAGACATTCGGGGACGGGTGGCTTCAACGAGCAGTACTTC. It codes for CASRRHSGTGGFNEQYF.

The gene calls are TRBV10-2 and TRBJ1-1; possible D gene TRBD1, 6 bases. Trimming took 9 bases from V and 4 from J, leaving 18 bases between them. Germline V gene sequence: CDR1 WSHSY, CDR2 SAAADI. The CDR3 length is 14 residues. This CDR3 reads CARPKGGCGTEAFF. Here the CDR3 DNA reads TGCGCCAGACCGAAAGGGGGATGTGGCACTGAAGCTTTCTTT.

This clonotype came up many times. This chain links TRBV28 with TRBJ1-6; no clear D. Trimming took 5 bases from V and 8 from J, leaving 13 bases between them. Germline V CDR1 and CDR2: MDHEN, SYDVKM. CDR3 size: 14 residues. CDR3 sequence reads: CASSVLQLDSPLHF. In DNA form, the CDR3 reads TGTGCCAGCAGTGTCCTTCAATTGGATTCACCCCTCCACTTT.

The CDR3 loop is CASSPNQETQYF. The CDR3 DNA reads as TGTGCCAGCTCACCCAACCAAGAGACCCAGTACTTC. This chain links TRBV18 with TRBJ2-5; D not certain. The CDR3 runs 12 residues. The V gene lost 3 bases and the J gene lost 0 bases, with 2 bases spanning the gap. Germline V gives CDR1 KGHSH, CDR2 LQKENI.

This clonotype showed up many times. The rearrangement links TRBV6-2 or TRBV6-3 to TRBJ1-1; D ambiguous. Trimming pared 0 bases from V and 11 bases from J, leaving 7 bases between. CDR3 length equals 11 residues. CDR1 is MNHEY, CDR2 SVGEGT, per germline. CDR3 coding DNA: TGTGCCAGCAGTTACTCGTTCCGGGCTTTCTTT. It yields the protein CASSYSFRAFF.

This clonotype was detected only a few times. This rearrangement joins TRBV29-1 to TRBJ1-2; D not resolved. The length of the CDR3 is 11 residues. With 1 base removed from V and 8 bases from J, the gap between germline ends came to 8 bases. The germline gives CDR1 SQVTM, CDR2 ANQGSEA. The DNA of the CDR3 is TGCAGCGTTGAAGGGATGGGCGGCTACACCTTC. It translates to CSVEGMGGYTF.

The rearrangement uses TRBV3-1 and TRBJ1-1; D remains unclear. The ends were cut back, 4 bases at V and 4 bases at J, with 13 bases in the middle. Germline-derived CDR1 and CDR2 are LGHDT and YNNKEL (reference sequence). CDR3 length: 14 residues. CDR3 protein: CASSPEGGSTEAFF. The CDR3 coding sequence is TGTGCCAGCAGCCCGGAGGGAGGGAGCACTGAAGCTTTCTTT.

This clonotype was picked up many times. The chain has TRBV11-1 and TRBJ2-6; either TRBD1 or TRBD2 may fit D (5 bases each). V was pared by 1 base and J by 2 bases, with 9 bases between. CDR1 and CDR2 from the germline V gene are SGHAT and FQDESV (reference sequence). This CDR3 is built from 16 residues. CDR3 bases: TGTGCCAGCAGCTTAGGGTTGGGGGCTGGGGCCAACGTCCTGACTTTC. Amino acids: CASSLGLGAGANVLTF.

This clonotype appeared many times. The J gene is TRBJ2-5, the V gene TRBV29-1; D possibly uses TRBD1 or TRBD2 (5 bases each). The CDR3 is 13 amino acids. Germline assignment: CDR1 SQVTM and CDR2 ANQGSEA. Trimming shortened V by 2 bases and J by 1 base, and 8 bases separated the two germline ends. CDR3 nucleotide sequence: TGCAGCGTTGAAAAGGGGACCCAAGAGACCCAGTACTTC. Amino acids: CSVEKGTQETQYF.

Comments on this clonotype: One base away lies a much larger clone, so this may be a sequencing read error. This CDR3 is missing its conserved last phenylalanine or tryptophan, likely due to a read error. This chain links TRBV15 with TRBJ2-7, with TRBD1 matching 7 bases. V trimming: 3 bases; J trimming: 5 bases; junction bases outside the gene matches: 7. Germline V lookup: CDR1 LNHNV, CDR2 YYDKDF (reference sequence). This CDR3 spans 14 amino acids. In DNA, the CDR3 is TGTGCCACCAGCAGGGACCTACAGGGGAACGAGCAGTACCTC. It yields the protein CATSRDLQGNEQYL.